These 22 T cell receptor beta chains came from one sample sequenced in a study of CD8+CD57+ T cells in acquired aplastic anemia. Genomic DNA templated the TCR beta VDJ and CDR3 profiling. TCRdb independently ran MiXCR on the reads; one entry per CDR3 protein. This sample yields about 160,000 distinct CDR3 sequences, of which less than 60% are seen a single time; about 2.6% belongs to the top ten. Patients chosen for sequencing had CD8+CD57+ cells that had expanded, as shown by flow cytometry. The sequenced sample was sorted CD4+, CD8+, or CD8+CD57+ T cells (not recorded which) from PBMCs. The receptors come from a human donor with aplastic anemia.

This clonotype ranks as medium-sized (0.01 to 0.1%). The CDR3, as DNA: TGCAGTGCAACGCCCGGGAGGGTTGGAGAGACCCAGTACTTC. The encoded protein is CSATPGRVGETQYF. The J gene is TRBJ2-5, the V gene TRBV20-1, with 8 bases fitting TRBD2. With 6 bases clipped from V and 4 bases from J, the junction kept 10 bases outside the gene matches. Germline CDR1 and CDR2: DFQATT and SNEGSKA (reference sequence). The CDR3 is 14 residues long.

Turning to this clonotype: The germline gene is not matched at one end of the junction; a read error may be the cause. The chain joins TRBV3-1 to TRBJ1-4; TRBD1 aligns across 8 bases. Germline-derived CDR1 and CDR2 are LGHDT and YNNKEL (reference sequence). The CDR3 covers 16 residues. CDR3 sequence reads: CASSQGMAGGGEKLLF. CDR3 DNA: TGTGCCAGCAGCCAAGGAATGGCAGGGGGCGGTGAAAAACTGTTGTTT.

The V call is TRBV20-1, the J call TRBJ2-1, with a weak D call TRBD2 (6 bases). The germline V gene has CDR1 DFQATT and CDR2 SNEGSKA (reference sequence). V shed 6 bases and J shed 7 bases, with 22 bases lying between them. The CDR3 is 15 amino acids. The CDR3 is CSARVWGGAINEQFF. CDR3 DNA sequence: TGCAGTGCCCGTGTTTGGGGCGGGGCCATTAATGAGCAGTTCTTC.

On this clonotype: A much larger clone differs from this one at a single base, so this may be a read error. The chain recombines TRBV3-1 with TRBJ2-7; 7 positions agree with TRBD1. The CDR3 has 14 residues. Germline V gene lookup returns CDR1 LGHDT and CDR2 YNNKEL (reference sequence). CDR3 protein: CASRPGTDSYEQHF. As DNA, the CDR3 is TGTGCCAGCAGACCAGGGACAGACTCCTACGAGCAGCACTTC.

A few counts support this clonotype. Written as DNA, the CDR3 is TGCAGTGCTAGTGGCAGGGTTGATTACGAGCAGTACTTC. Translating gives CSASGRVDYEQYF. The chain carries TRBV20-1 and TRBJ2-7; maybe TRBD1 (5 bases). Germline V gene lookup returns CDR1 DFQATT and CDR2 SNEGSKA (reference sequence). The V end lost 3 bases, the J end lost 4 bases, and 13 bases lay between the germline ends. CDR3 length: 13 residues.

V and J are TRBV10-3 and TRBJ2-7; TRBD2 agrees at 13 bases. The V and J ends lost 10 bases and 2 bases, in that order; junction bases with no gene match: 11. Germline loops: CDR1 ENHRY, CDR2 SYGVKD. The CDR3 length is 16 residues. CDR3 nucleotides: TGTGCCACTCATGGGACTAGCGGGGATAAAACCTACGAGCAGTACTTC. Translating it yields CATHGTSGDKTYEQYF.

This clonotype was seen ten or more times. The rearrangement uses TRBV6-4 and TRBJ2-3; tentative D call: TRBD2 (6 bases). V was shortened by 0 bases and J by 4 bases, with 14 bases between the two germline ends. The CDR3 is 16 amino acids. Germline lookup yields CDR1 MRHNA and CDR2 SNTAGT. In DNA form, the CDR3 reads TGTGCCAGCAGTGACTCGGCCGGGAGCCCCTCAGATACGCAGTATTTT. Protein product: CASSDSAGSPSDTQYF.

This clonotype was detected many times. The CDR3 region has the DNA TGTGCCAGCAGCTTAGTCAGCGGCGGGCAGGGACTTCTGTTTTTT. It translates to CASSLVSGGQGLLFF. The chain links TRBV7-2 to TRBJ1-4; maybe TRBD1 (5 bases). V lost 1 base and J lost 14, with 20 bases in between. The CDR3 has 15 amino acids. The germline V gene encodes CDR1 SGHTA and CDR2 FQGNSA. Full variable domain (remainder filled in from reference TRBV7-2 and TRBJ1-4): GAGVSQSPSNKVTEKGKDVELRCDPISGHTALYWYRQSLGQGLEFLIYFQGNSAPDKSGLPSDRFSAERTGGSVSTLTIQRTQQEDSAVYLCASSLVSGGQGLLFFGSGTQLSVL.

This clonotype was detected many times. V and J are TRBV7-9 and TRBJ1-1, with 8 bases fitting TRBD1. J was trimmed by 4 bases and V by 2 bases; bases with no gene match: 3. The CDR3 totals 14 residues. CDR1 SEHNR and CDR2 FQNEAQ come from the germline V gene (reference sequence). CDR3 in amino acids: CASSLRDRSTEAFF. As DNA, the CDR3 is TGTGCCAGCAGCTTAAGGGACAGGAGCACTGAAGCTTTCTTT.

This sequence joins TRBV29-1 and TRBJ2-7; 12 bases are shared with TRBD1. V was pared by 4 bases and J by 6 bases, with 10 bases of the junction left unmatched. The CDR3 length is 15 residues. The germline V gene encodes CDR1 SQVTM and CDR2 ANQGSEA. CDR3 residues: CSVGDRGLLGCEQYF. The CDR3 DNA is TGCAGCGTTGGGGACAGGGGGCTACTTGGCTGCGAGCAGTACTTC.

This clonotype showed up just once. The chain uses TRBV4-1 and TRBJ2-5; D is uncertain. This CDR3 is built from 14 residues. Trimming stripped 0 bases from V and 3 bases from J, with 8 bases between. Germline CDR1 reads MGHRA; CDR2 reads YSYEKL. The CDR3 protein is CASSQEGFEETQYF. CDR3 DNA sequence: TGCGCCAGCAGCCAAGAGGGATTCGAAGAGACCCAGTACTTC.

The rearrangement joins TRBV24-1 to TRBJ1-5, with 7 bases aligning to TRBD1. Germline V gene lookup returns CDR1 KGHDR and CDR2 SFDVKD. The CDR3 length is 14 residues. The V segment lost 3 bases and the J segment 5 bases; nucleotides outside the gene matches: 3. CDR3 DNA sequence: TGTGCCACCAGTGATCGACAGGGACATCAGCCCCAGCATTTT. Protein: CATSDRQGHQPQHF.

This chain connects TRBV2 to TRBJ2-7; 7 positions agree with TRBD2. Per the germline V gene, CDR1 is SNHLY and CDR2 is FYNNEI. V shed 0 bases, J shed 7 bases, and the junction held 0 bases outside the gene matches. The CDR3 length is 12 residues. This CDR3 is CASSEAGGEQYF. CDR3 bases: TGTGCCAGCAGTGAAGCGGGGGGGGAGCAGTACTTC.

With respect to this clonotype: A much larger clone differs by one base, so this may be a read error. The chain couples TRBV4-3 to TRBJ2-7, with TRBD1 matching 11 bases. The V and J ends lost 4 bases and 5 bases, in that order; junction bases with no gene match: 10. The germline CDR1 and CDR2 sequences are LGHNA and YSLEER. The CDR3 covers 16 residues. CDR3 sequence: CASSPPRTGGVHEQYF. CDR3 nucleotides: TGCGCCAGCAGCCCTCCCAGGACAGGGGGCGTACACGAGCAGTACTTC.

There are many counts of this clonotype. This chain uses TRBV6-1 with TRBJ2-7, with D unclear. This CDR3 is 14 amino acids long. V was pared by 6 bases and J by 3 bases, with 15 bases between. Germline V gives CDR1 MNHNS, CDR2 SASEGT. This CDR3 is CASRERSEIYEQYF. The CDR3 region has the DNA TGTGCCAGCAGAGAGCGAAGCGAGATCTACGAGCAGTACTTC.

This clonotype was seen at least ten times. CDR3 sequence (DNA): TGTGCCAGCAGCTTAGCTCTCGACGAGGGTTCGTACTTC. It encodes CASSLALDEGSYF. The chain recombines TRBV7-9 with TRBJ2-7, with D possibly TRBD2 on 5 matching bases. V gave up 0 bases and J gave up 12 bases, with 15 bases separating them. The CDR3 runs to 13 residues. The germline V gene encodes CDR1 SEHNR and CDR2 FQNEAQ (reference sequence).

A few counts support this clonotype. The chain combines TRBV19 with TRBJ1-1; D not certain. Germline CDR1 and CDR2: LNHDA and SQIVND (reference sequence). With 8 bases removed from V and 8 bases from J, the gap between germline ends came to 12 bases. The CDR3 length is 11 residues. CDR3 sequence (DNA): TGTGCCAGTGGGATCGGGAGAGAAGCTTTCTTT. The encoded protein is CASGIGREAFF.

The CDR3 DNA sequence: TGCAGTGCTATGAGGGGAGGACGGGGGGTTAACTATGGCTACACCTTC. This gives the protein CSAMRGGRGVNYGYTF. The chain joins TRBV20-1 to TRBJ1-2, with a possible D match to TRBD1 (5 bases). V dropped 4 bases and J dropped 1 base, with 19 bases sitting between them. CDR3 length: 16 residues. The germline gives CDR1 DFQATT, CDR2 SNEGSKA (reference sequence).

This clonotype has at least ten counts. This chain joins TRBV6-4 and TRBJ2-1; 7 bases fit TRBD1. The CDR3 has 13 amino acids. The germline V gene has CDR1 MRHNA and CDR2 SNTAGT. The junction had 5 bases not matched to a gene; V was cut back by 5 bases and J by 7 bases. The CDR3 DNA follows: TGTGCCAGCAGTCGAGCAGGGGGAAATGAGCAGTTCTTC. It codes for CASSRAGGNEQFF.

J is TRBJ1-2 and V is TRBV29-1; 9 bases agree with TRBD1. The germline V gene has CDR1 SQVTM and CDR2 ANQGSEA. This CDR3 spans 13 amino acids. The V segment lost 7 bases and the J segment 7 bases; nucleotides outside the gene matches: 10. The CDR3 DNA reads as TGCAGCGGTAGAACAGGGGGCGAAGGTGGCTACACCTTC. This codes for CSGRTGGEGGYTF.

There are many counts of this clonotype. The chain carries TRBV6-2 or TRBV6-3 and TRBJ2-5; 8 nucleotides line up with TRBD2. CDR1 is MNHEY, CDR2 SVGEGT, per germline. CDR3 length: 15 amino acids. V trimming: 5 bases; J trimming: 4 bases; junction bases outside the gene matches: 9. Here the CDR3 reads CASSIAGTSLETQYF. The CDR3 region has the DNA TGTGCCAGCAGTATAGCGGGAACCTCTTTAGAGACCCAGTACTTC.

The chain has TRBV24-1 and TRBJ2-3; D is possibly TRBD1 (5 bases). CDR1 and CDR2 (germline): KGHDR, SFDVKD. Between the trimmed V and J ends, which lost 3 bases and 2 bases, there was a span of 14 bases. There are 16 residues in the CDR3. The CDR3 coding sequence is TGTGCCACCAGTGATCAAGGGGCGCAAGACACAGATACGCAGTATTTT. As protein: CATSDQGAQDTDTQYF.